These 18 T cell receptor beta chains share one sample of origin, sequenced in a study of T cell clones after liver transplantation. Profiled with immunoSEQ multiplex PCR; TCRdb holds only in-frame clones, not every one. The sample gives about 75,000 clones, approximately 81% of which show up once; about 2% is in the top ten. The sequences come from CD4+ T cells from blood, collected around 50 months after liver transplant. The receptors derive from a human patient who received a liver transplant. Some T cells could come from the graft donor.

This sequence joins TRBV15 and TRBJ1-4; 7 bases are a match to TRBD1. V shed 5 bases and J 10 bases; nucleotides not matched to a gene: 13. The CDR3 consists of 15 residues. Germline-derived CDR1 and CDR2 are LNHNV and YYDKDF (reference sequence). CDR3 sequence (DNA): TGTGCCACCAGCCCTCAGACAGGGCCTCACCTAAAACTGTTTTTT. As protein: CATSPQTGPHLKLFF. Combining the CDR3 with reference TRBV15 and TRBJ1-4 gives the whole variable domain DAMVIQNPRYQVTQFGKPVTLSCSQTLNHNVMYWYQQKSSQAPKLLFHYYDKDFNNEADTPDNFQSRRPNTSFCFLDIRSPGLGDTAMYLCATSPQTGPHLKLFFGSGTQLSVL.

The V call is TRBV7-2, the J call TRBJ2-2, with a possible D match to TRBD2 (7 bases). V shed 5 bases and J shed 5 bases, with 18 bases lying between them. The CDR3 spans 16 residues. Germline CDR1 SGHTA, CDR2 FQGNSA. Written as DNA, the CDR3 is TGTGCCAGCAGCAGCGGGACAAATAGGGGGACCGGGGAGCTGTTTTTT. Protein product: CASSSGTNRGTGELFF.

The rearrangement links TRBV12-5 to TRBJ2-7, with 11 positions matching TRBD1. The germline V gene encodes CDR1 LGHNT and CDR2 FRNRAP. The CDR3 sequence is 17 residues long. V lost 7 bases and J lost 3; bases outside the gene matches: 14. The CDR3 nucleotides are TGTGCTAGTGCCAGCAGGGACAGGGGGAACAGGGTCTACGAGCAGTACTTC. It codes for CASASRDRGNRVYEQYF.

The chain combines TRBV19 with TRBJ1-5; D perhaps matches TRBD1 (5 bases). This CDR3 has 16 amino acids. Germline V gene lookup returns CDR1 LNHDA and CDR2 SQIVND (reference sequence). The V and J ends lost 5 bases and 1 base respectively, with 15 bases between them. CDR3 DNA: TGTGCCAGTAGTCCGGGGCTCAGCGGGAGCAATCAGCCCCAGCATTTT. It yields the protein CASSPGLSGSNQPQHF. Supplemented by reference TRBV19 and TRBJ1-5, the full variable domain reads DGGITQSPKYLFRKEGQNVTLSCEQNLNHDAMYWYRQDPGQGLRLIYYSQIVNDFQKGDIAEGYSVSREKKESFPLTVTSAQKNPTAFYLCASSPGLSGSNQPQHFGDGTRLSIL.

The V call is TRBV25-1, the J call TRBJ2-1, with TRBD1 identical over 9 bases. The J segment lost 0 bases and the V segment lost 4 bases, leaving 10 bases of the junction unmatched. Germline CDR1 MGHDK, CDR2 SYGVNS. CDR3 size: 18 residues. The CDR3 DNA reads TGTGCCAGCAGTGCCGGGACAGGGAGGCAGGGCTCCTACAATGAGCAGTTCTTC. Its protein is CASSAGTGRQGSYNEQFF.

This clone is a singleton in its sample. The chain employs TRBV29-1 and TRBJ2-7, with D maybe TRBD2 (6 bases). The length of the CDR3 is 13 residues. Germline lookup yields CDR1 SQVTM and CDR2 ANQGSEA. V lost 7 bases and J lost 0, with 13 bases in between. The CDR3 loop is CSGTGLSSYEQYF. In DNA, the CDR3 is TGCAGCGGAACGGGACTCAGCTCCTACGAGCAGTACTTC.

V is TRBV25-1 and J is TRBJ2-5, with D perhaps matching TRBD1 (6 bases). CDR1 MGHDK and CDR2 SYGVNS come from the germline V gene. This CDR3 region has 14 residues. Trimming removed 6 bases from V and 3 bases from J, with 14 bases in between. CDR3 loop: CASRSGRGEETQYF. The CDR3 DNA reads as TGTGCCAGCAGGTCGGGCAGGGGCGAAGAGACCCAGTACTTC.

The V gene is TRBV29-1, the J gene TRBJ2-1; D remains ambiguous. There are 15 residues in the CDR3. Between the trimmed V and J ends, which lost 5 bases and 7 bases, there was a span of 21 bases. Germline loops: CDR1 SQVTM, CDR2 ANQGSEA. The CDR3 DNA follows: TGCAGCGTTCCTGGGGTCCGGACCCTCACGAATGAGCAGTTCTTC. Translated, it gives CSVPGVRTLTNEQFF.

The chain has TRBV6-1 and TRBJ1-4, with TRBD1 matching 9 bases. The CDR3 sequence is 19 residues long. The V gene's germline CDR1 is MNHNS and CDR2 SASEGT. Trimming at V came to 0 bases and at J to 0 bases, leaving 8 bases not matched to a gene. CDR3 in amino acids: CASSEADRGNGATNEKLFF. CDR3 in DNA: TGTGCCAGCAGTGAAGCGGACAGGGGAAACGGCGCAACTAATGAAAAACTGTTTTTT.

This chain links TRBV19 with TRBJ2-7; 13 positions match TRBD2. The CDR3 consists of 16 residues. From germline, CDR1 is LNHDA and CDR2 SQIVND (reference sequence). Trimming cost V 9 bases and J 2 bases; bases outside gene matches: 10. In DNA, the CDR3 is TGTGCCAGCGCCGGGACTAGCGGGAAAGCCCCCTACGAGCAGTACTTC. Translation: CASAGTSGKAPYEQYF.

J is TRBJ2-3 and V is TRBV7-2; 8 positions match TRBD1. CDR3 length equals 15 residues. The J segment lost 3 bases and the V segment lost 5 bases, leaving 7 bases of the junction unmatched. Germline V gene data show CDR1 as SGHTA and CDR2 as FQGNSA. CDR3 residues: CASSTRQGWTDTQYF. CDR3 DNA sequence: TGTGCCAGCAGCACCCGACAGGGGTGGACAGATACGCAGTATTTT.

The V gene is TRBV5-4, the J gene TRBJ2-7, with D unresolved. The germline CDR1 and CDR2 sequences are SGHNT and YYREEE (reference sequence). The CDR3 extends over 14 amino acids. Trimming shortened V by 0 bases and J by 7 bases, and 14 bases separated the two germline ends. The CDR3 protein is CASSLAPPNSEQYF. The CDR3 DNA is TGTGCCAGCAGCTTGGCCCCTCCCAACTCTGAGCAGTACTTC.

The chain uses TRBV28 and TRBJ2-5; possible D gene TRBD2, 6 bases. V was clipped by 1 base and J by 1 base, with 16 bases between them. CDR3 length equals 17 residues. The germline V gene encodes CDR1 MDHEN and CDR2 SYDVKM. Here the CDR3 reads CASSLSGSGTLQETQYF. The DNA for the CDR3 is TGTGCCAGCAGTTTATCGGGTAGCGGAACCCTCCAAGAGACCCAGTACTTC.

DNA for the CDR3: TGTGCCAGCAGCTTGGCCTTAGGGCAGGGGGCGGAACAGCCCCAGCATTTT. It is translated as CASSLALGQGAEQPQHF. The genes are TRBV5-6 and TRBJ1-5; 8 bases align to TRBD1. Trimming took 0 bases from V and 7 from J; bases not matched to a gene: 12. The CDR3 extends over 17 amino acids. The V gene's germline CDR1 is SGHDT and CDR2 YYEEEE.

V and J are TRBV7-2 and TRBJ1-5; D unclear. This CDR3 region has 14 residues. V dropped 1 base and J dropped 4 bases, with 8 bases sitting between them. From germline, CDR1 is SGHTA and CDR2 FQGNSA. This CDR3 reads CASSLGTANQPQHF. The CDR3 DNA reads as TGTGCCAGCAGCTTAGGGACGGCTAATCAGCCCCAGCATTTT.

V is TRBV5-1 and J is TRBJ2-3, with no clear D. Germline CDR1 SGHRS, CDR2 YFSETQ. Trimming shortened V by 5 bases and J by 1 base, and 11 bases separated the two germline ends. The CDR3 totals 14 residues. DNA of the CDR3: TGCGCCAGCAGTACGGACCGCCGCACAGATACGCAGTATTTT. Protein sequence: CASSTDRRTDTQYF.

The gene calls are TRBV7-2 and TRBJ1-1, with D unclear. The V gene's germline CDR1 is SGHTA and CDR2 FQGNSA. The CDR3 runs 12 residues. The germline V and J ends were trimmed by 3 bases and 7 bases, with 9 bases remaining between them. The CDR3, as DNA: TGTGCCAGCAGCTTTATAGGCAGTGAAGCTTTCTTT. It is translated as CASSFIGSEAFF.

J is TRBJ1-1 and V is TRBV10-3; TRBD1 agrees at 7 bases. This CDR3 is built from 15 residues. The V gene's germline CDR1 is ENHRY and CDR2 SYGVKD. The V segment lost 2 bases and the J segment 4 bases; nucleotides outside the gene matches: 7. CDR3 region: CAISEHRGWGTEAFF. The CDR3, as DNA: TGTGCCATCAGTGAGCACAGGGGATGGGGCACTGAAGCTTTCTTT.